This T cell receptor beta chain was identified in a study of blood T cells in healthy people across ages. This CDR3 contains 15 residues. The germline gives CDR1 MNHEY, CDR2 SMNVEV (reference sequence). Trimming removed 5 bases from V and 2 bases from J, with 14 bases in between. Alongside a J-beta primer mix, a sample-barcoded 5' primer served in a second PCR lasting roughly 7 to 12 cycles. MiXCR, applied by TCRdb to the 5' RACE reads, yields one record per CDR3 protein. The table lists 700,000 or so distinct CDR3 sequences, roughly 20% of them singletons. Sequencing input: blood. The sequence was collected from a man aged 65-85 years in good health. The chain carries TRBV27 and TRBJ2-3; D gene uncertain. The DNA of the CDR3 is TGTGCCAGCAGTGGAAGACCAATTACCACAGATACGCAGTATTTT. This encodes CASSGRPITTDTQYF.